These 5 T cell receptor beta chains were sequenced from one sample in a study of blood T cell repertoires in COVID-19. Repertoires were generated with immunoSEQ multiplex PCR, while TCRdb's copy carries only in-frame clones and drops some. The sample includes over 75,000 clones, 80% seen only once; the top ten take about a tenth. What was sequenced was peripheral blood. The receptors stem from a woman aged 70-85 years with acute or convalescent COVID-19.

The rearrangement joins TRBV5-1 to TRBJ2-3, with 10 bases lining up with TRBD2. Trimming took 3 bases from V and 2 from J; bases not matched to a gene: 6. This CDR3 spans 16 amino acids. Germline CDR1 reads SGHRS; CDR2 reads YFSETQ. CDR3 protein: CASSWRLAGPTDTQYF. The CDR3 DNA reads as TGCGCCAGCAGCTGGAGACTAGCGGGCCCCACAGATACGCAGTATTTT.

Comment on this clone: The germline gene is not matched at one end of the junction; a read error may be the cause. This sequence joins TRBV28 and TRBJ1-5; D may be TRBD1 (6 bases). The CDR3 covers 11 residues. The germline V gene has CDR1 MDHEN and CDR2 SYDVKM. CDR3 loop: CASSSSTGVYF. The CDR3 coding sequence is TGTGCCAGCAGTTCCTCGACAGGTGTGTATTTT.

The gene calls are TRBV5-6 and TRBJ1-6; D perhaps matches TRBD1 (6 bases). There are 15 residues in the CDR3. Germline loops: CDR1 SGHDT, CDR2 YYEEEE. Between the trimmed V and J ends, which lost 1 base and 7 bases, there was a span of 12 bases. Here the CDR3 reads CASSLSRGANSPLHF. The CDR3 DNA sequence: TGTGCCAGCAGCTTGTCCAGGGGAGCGAATTCACCCCTCCACTTT.

V usage is TRBV10-3 and J usage is TRBJ1-1, with D possibly TRBD1 on 5 matching bases. With 4 bases removed from V and 4 bases from J, the gap between germline ends came to 16 bases. CDR1 ENHRY and CDR2 SYGVKD come from the germline V gene. There are 15 residues in the CDR3. CDR3 loop: CAISGFNGGVTEAFF. The CDR3 region has the DNA TGTGCCATCAGTGGCTTTAATGGGGGGGTCACTGAAGCTTTCTTT.

This clone was seen just once. The chain has TRBV19 and TRBJ1-2; 9 bases match TRBD1. This CDR3 comprises 11 residues. V gave up 8 bases and J gave up 7 bases; unmatched junction bases: 2. Looked up from germline, CDR1 is LNHDA and CDR2 is SQIVND (reference sequence). The CDR3: CASSQGAGYTF. CDR3 nucleotides: TGTGCCAGTTCACAGGGGGCTGGCTACACCTTC. Together with reference TRBV19 and TRBJ1-2, the CDR3 gives the full variable domain: DGGITQSPKYLFRKEGQNVTLSCEQNLNHDAMYWYRQDPGQGLRLIYYSQIVNDFQKGDIAEGYSVSREKKESFPLTVTSAQKNPTAFYLCASSQGAGYTFGSGTRLTVV.